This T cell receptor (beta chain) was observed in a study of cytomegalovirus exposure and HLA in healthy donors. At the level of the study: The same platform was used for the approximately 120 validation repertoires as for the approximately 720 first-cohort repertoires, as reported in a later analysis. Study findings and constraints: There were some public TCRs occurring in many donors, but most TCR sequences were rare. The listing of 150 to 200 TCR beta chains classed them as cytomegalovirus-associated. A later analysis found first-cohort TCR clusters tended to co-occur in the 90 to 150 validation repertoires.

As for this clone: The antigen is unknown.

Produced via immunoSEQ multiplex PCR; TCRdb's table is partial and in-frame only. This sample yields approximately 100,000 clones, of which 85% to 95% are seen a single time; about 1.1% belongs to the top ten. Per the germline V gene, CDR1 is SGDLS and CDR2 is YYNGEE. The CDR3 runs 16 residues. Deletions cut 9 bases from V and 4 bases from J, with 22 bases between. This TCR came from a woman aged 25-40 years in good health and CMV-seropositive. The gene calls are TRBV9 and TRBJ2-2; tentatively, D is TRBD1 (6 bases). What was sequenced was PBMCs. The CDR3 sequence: CATEPGDTRGTGELFF. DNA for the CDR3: TGTGCCACCGAGCCTGGGGACACCCGAGGCACCGGGGAGCTGTTTTTT.